This TCR beta chain was sequenced for a study of blood T cell repertoires in COVID-19. Across the study: Samples came from the United States, Italy and Spain, spanning acute and convalescent COVID-19.

Here immunoSEQ multiplex PCR was the method, and the copy in TCRdb shows in-frame clones only, minus some. The table has about 180,000 clones, over 75% seen once. The material sequenced was peripheral blood. The receptor was derived from a man aged 35 to 55 with active or convalescent COVID-19.

CDR3 bases: TGTGCCAGCAGTTACTCGGACAGCTATGGCTACACCTTC. Its translation is CASSYSDSYGYTF. The rearrangement joins TRBV6-5 to TRBJ1-2; tentatively, D is TRBD1 (6 bases). V dropped 0 bases and J dropped 4 bases, with 6 bases sitting between them. In germline, CDR1 is MNHEY, CDR2 SVGAGI. The CDR3 totals 13 residues.